The clone carrying this T cell receptor (beta chain) was observed a handful of times. The antigen remains unidentified. TCRdb fed the 5' RACE reads into MiXCR, producing one record per CDR3 protein. The sample has a few hundred thousand distinct CDR3 sequences; about 27% are singletons. The sample belongs to a study of T-cell memory formation after mild COVID-19. Overall study findings and caveats: Balance between CD4 and CD8 was seen in clones contracting day 15 to 85, and a CD4+ lean was seen in later expanders.

The CDR3 runs 17 residues. Germline V gene lookup returns CDR1 SGHRS and CDR2 YFSETQ. Trimming removed 4 bases from V and 3 bases from J, with 22 bases in between. The chain links TRBV5-1 to TRBJ1-1; D perhaps matches TRBD1 (6 bases). The receptor's source is an adult woman who had mild COVID-19 (a few samples of this study predate the infection). Cell type and time point are not known. Sequenced input: PBMCs or a T cell subset sorted from them (not recorded which). The DNA of the CDR3 is TGCGCCAGCAGCCGAGGGGGGCCCACTTTAGCCTACACTGAAGCTTTCTTT. Translating gives CASSRGGPTLAYTEAFF.